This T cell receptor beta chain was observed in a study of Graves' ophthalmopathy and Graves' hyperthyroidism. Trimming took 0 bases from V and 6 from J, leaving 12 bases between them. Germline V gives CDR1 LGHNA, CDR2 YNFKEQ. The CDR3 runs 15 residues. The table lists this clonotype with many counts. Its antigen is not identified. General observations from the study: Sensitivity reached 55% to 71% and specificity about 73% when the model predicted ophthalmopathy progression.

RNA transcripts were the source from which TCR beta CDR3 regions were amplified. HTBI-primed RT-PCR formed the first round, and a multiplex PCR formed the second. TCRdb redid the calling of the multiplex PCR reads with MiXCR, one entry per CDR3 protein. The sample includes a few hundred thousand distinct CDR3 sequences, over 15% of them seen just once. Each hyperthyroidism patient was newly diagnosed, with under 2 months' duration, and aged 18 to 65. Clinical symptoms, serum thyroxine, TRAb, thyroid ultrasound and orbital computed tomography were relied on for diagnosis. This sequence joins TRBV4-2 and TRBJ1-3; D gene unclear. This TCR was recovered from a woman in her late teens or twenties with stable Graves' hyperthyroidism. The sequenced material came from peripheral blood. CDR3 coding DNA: TGTGCCAGCAGCCAAGATTTAAGGCAGCTAAACACCATATATTTT. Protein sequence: CASSQDLRQLNTIYF.